This record looks at one T cell receptor (beta chain) sequence and its context. Its matching antigen is unknown. This record belongs to a study of T-cell memory formation after mild COVID-19. This CDR3 contains 14 residues. Trimming took 4 bases from V and 0 from J, leaving 7 bases between them. The germline gives CDR1 LGHNT, CDR2 FRNRAP. Findings of the study overall: A subset of responding clones appeared in pre-infection memory, suggesting cross-reactive memory joined. CD4/CD8 balance held among clones contracting day 15 to 85, and later expanders leaned CD4+.

Each CDR3 protein gets one entry after TCRdb re-called the 5' RACE reads with MiXCR. Among approximately 190,000 distinct CDR3 sequences listed, 15% to 20% were seen once. This sequence joins TRBV12-5 and TRBJ2-4; D uncertain. Input material: PBMCs or a T cell subset sorted from them (not recorded which). This TCR came from an adult woman who had mild COVID-19 (a few samples of this study predate the infection). Cell type and time point are not known. The CDR3 protein is CASGSWLAKNIQYF. The CDR3, as DNA: TGTGCTAGTGGTTCTTGGTTAGCCAAAAACATTCAGTACTTC. The full variable domain, its missing parts supplied by reference TRBV12-5 and TRBJ2-4, is DARVTQTPRHKVTEMGQEVTMRCQPILGHNTVFWYRQTMMQGLELLAYFRNRAPLDDSGMPKDRFSAEMPDATLATLKIQPSEPRDSAVYFCASGSWLAKNIQYFGAGTRLSVL.